The clone carrying this T cell receptor beta chain appeared a few times. Its antigen is not known. Researchers ran the PCR with 60 Vbeta and 13 Jbeta primers. Produced via immunoSEQ multiplex PCR; TCRdb's table is partial and in-frame only. The sample consists of over 90,000 clones, over 70% of them appearing once. These data originate in a study of cytomegalovirus exposure and HLA in healthy donors. Whole-study results and caveats: TCR beta chains associated with HLA were, in a later analysis, more clonally expanded than equally common others.

Trimming took 6 bases from V and 5 from J, leaving 7 bases between them. The CDR3 loop spans 12 amino acids. Germline V gene sequence: CDR1 SGHVS, CDR2 FQNEAQ. The sample comprised PBMCs. V and J are TRBV7-8 and TRBJ1-4, with D perhaps matching TRBD1 (6 bases). The TCR was taken from a man aged 45-65 years in good health and CMV-seropositive. This CDR3 reads CASSTGNEKLFF. In nucleotides, the CDR3 is TGTGCCAGCAGTACAGGGAATGAAAAACTGTTTTTT.